Below, 13 T cell receptor beta chains from the same sample are listed, as sequenced in a study of cytomegalovirus exposure and HLA in healthy donors. Data came from immunoSEQ multiplex PCR; TCRdb stores just in-frame clones and leaves some out. The data show about 56,000 clones, about 92% seen once. Sequenced sample: PBMCs. The source is a woman under 30 in good health and CMV-seropositive.

The V gene is TRBV4-1, the J gene TRBJ2-2; 9 nucleotides align to TRBD1. Germline V gene data show CDR1 as MGHRA and CDR2 as YSYEKL. Trimming removed 6 bases from V and 1 base from J; junction bases left unmatched: 3. This CDR3 comprises 15 residues. The CDR3 DNA sequence: TGCGCCAGCAGTCGGACAGGGGAGAACACCGGGGAGCTGTTTTTT. Its protein product is CASSRTGENTGELFF.

The V gene is TRBV9, the J gene TRBJ1-1; D is perhaps TRBD1 (6 bases). Trimming left V 0 bases short and J 2 bases short, with 11 bases between. The CDR3 has 15 residues. The germline V gene has CDR1 SGDLS and CDR2 YYNGEE. The CDR3 bases are TGTGCCAGCAGCGTAGATCCGGGACACAACACTGAAGCTTTCTTT. This sequence encodes CASSVDPGHNTEAFF.

The CDR3 loop reads CASSLAGLGEQFF. The CDR3 DNA reads TGTGCCAGCAGTCTAGCGGGGTTAGGGGAGCAGTTCTTC. The chain uses TRBV7-9 and TRBJ2-1; 9 nucleotides match TRBD2. The CDR3 covers 13 residues. From germline, CDR1 is SEHNR and CDR2 FQNEAQ (reference sequence). After removal of 6 bases from V and 10 bases from J, the junction contained 7 bases not matched to a gene.

This sequence joins TRBV2 and TRBJ1-1; D unclear. The V end was cut by 8 bases, the J end by 1 base, with 8 bases between. Germline assignment: CDR1 SNHLY and CDR2 FYNNEI. The CDR3 extends over 12 amino acids. The CDR3 DNA reads TGTGCCAGCGAAGAGGGGAACACTGAAGCTTTCTTT. This sequence encodes CASEEGNTEAFF.

The gene calls are TRBV19 and TRBJ2-7; D may be TRBD1 (6 bases). This CDR3 has 15 residues. The V gene lost 1 base and the J gene lost 2 bases, with 12 bases spanning the gap. The germline gives CDR1 LNHDA, CDR2 SQIVND (reference sequence). In DNA, the CDR3 is TGTGCCAGTAGTATAGTACAGGGCGGACCCTACGAGCAGTACTTC. Translation: CASSIVQGGPYEQYF.

The chain uses TRBV14 and TRBJ2-2, with 8 nucleotides matching TRBD1. The germline CDR1 and CDR2 sequences are SGHDN and FVKESK. The CDR3 is 15 amino acids. J was trimmed by 4 bases and V by 4 bases; bases with no gene match: 5. CDR3 DNA sequence: TGTGCCAGCAGCCCCCCCACAGGGGGCACCGGGGAGCTGTTTTTT. Translated, it gives CASSPPTGGTGELFF.

The rearrangement links TRBV28 to TRBJ2-1; D gene ambiguous. The germline CDR1 and CDR2 sequences are MDHEN and SYDVKM. V was pared by 6 bases and J by 0 bases, with 9 bases between. This CDR3 has 14 residues. The DNA for the CDR3 is TGTGCCAGCAGCCCGGTGAGCTCCTACAATGAGCAGTTCTTC. This gives the protein CASSPVSSYNEQFF.

V usage is TRBV7-9 and J usage is TRBJ2-7; D ambiguous. This CDR3 region has 14 residues. Germline CDR1 and CDR2: SEHNR and FQNEAQ (reference sequence). V was cut by 4 bases and J by 7 bases, with 17 bases left in between. DNA of the CDR3: TGTGCCAGCAGCTCAGATAACCAGTGGAGAGAGCAGTACTTC. Its protein is CASSSDNQWREQYF.

The chain couples TRBV11-2 to TRBJ1-1; 8 bases match TRBD1. The germline gives CDR1 SGHAT, CDR2 FQNNGV. The CDR3 is 12 residues long. V was pared by 4 bases and J by 10 bases, with 5 bases of the junction left unmatched. The CDR3 protein is CASSSRGLGAFF. DNA for the CDR3: TGTGCCAGCAGCTCCAGGGGGCTTGGAGCTTTCTTT.

The chain links TRBV5-4 to TRBJ1-4, with D maybe TRBD1 (6 bases). In germline, CDR1 is SGHNT, CDR2 YYREEE (reference sequence). This CDR3 comprises 19 residues. Trimming shortened V by 4 bases and J by 1 base, and 23 bases separated the two germline ends. This CDR3 reads CASSQGPGHGDQTNEKLFF. CDR3 nucleotide sequence: TGTGCCAGCAGCCAGGGACCGGGACACGGCGACCAAACTAATGAAAAACTGTTTTTT.

V is TRBV6-5 and J is TRBJ2-7; TRBD2 is a possible D gene (5 bases). The germline V gene has CDR1 MNHEY and CDR2 SVGAGI. The CDR3 loop spans 13 amino acids. The V end lost 6 bases, the J end lost 7 bases, and 16 bases lay between the germline ends. The CDR3 sequence: CASRPQRGGEQYF. CDR3 DNA: TGTGCCAGCAGGCCTCAACGGGGTGGGGAGCAGTACTTC.

The chain employs TRBV30 and TRBJ1-2, with D maybe TRBD1 (5 bases). Germline V gene sequence: CDR1 GTSNPN, CDR2 SVGIG (reference sequence). The CDR3 is 16 residues long. Deletions cut 4 bases from V and 4 bases from J, with 22 bases between. The CDR3 spells CAWKAQGSIFGYGYTF. CDR3 DNA sequence: TGTGCCTGGAAGGCCCAGGGCTCGATTTTCGGCTATGGCTACACCTTC.

The gene calls are TRBV19 and TRBJ2-3, with 7 bases identical to TRBD2. The length of the CDR3 is 16 residues. Germline V gene lookup returns CDR1 LNHDA and CDR2 SQIVND (reference sequence). J lost 5 bases, V lost 4 bases, and 12 bases had no gene match. In nucleotides, the CDR3 is TGTGCCAGTAGTACTGGACTAGGGCCGCGTGGAGATACGCAGTATTTT. It encodes CASSTGLGPRGDTQYF.